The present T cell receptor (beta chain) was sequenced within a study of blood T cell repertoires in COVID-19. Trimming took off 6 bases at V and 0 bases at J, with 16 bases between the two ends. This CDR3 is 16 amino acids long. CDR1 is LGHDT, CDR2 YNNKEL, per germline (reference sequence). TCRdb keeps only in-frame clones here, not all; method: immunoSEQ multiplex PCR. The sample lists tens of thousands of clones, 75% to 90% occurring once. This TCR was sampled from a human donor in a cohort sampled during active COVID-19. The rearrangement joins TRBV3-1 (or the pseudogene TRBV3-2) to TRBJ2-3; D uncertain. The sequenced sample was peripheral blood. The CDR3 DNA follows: TGTGCCAGCAGTCCTTTGACTCGAACTAGCACAGATACGCAGTATTTT. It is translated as CASSPLTRTSTDTQYF.